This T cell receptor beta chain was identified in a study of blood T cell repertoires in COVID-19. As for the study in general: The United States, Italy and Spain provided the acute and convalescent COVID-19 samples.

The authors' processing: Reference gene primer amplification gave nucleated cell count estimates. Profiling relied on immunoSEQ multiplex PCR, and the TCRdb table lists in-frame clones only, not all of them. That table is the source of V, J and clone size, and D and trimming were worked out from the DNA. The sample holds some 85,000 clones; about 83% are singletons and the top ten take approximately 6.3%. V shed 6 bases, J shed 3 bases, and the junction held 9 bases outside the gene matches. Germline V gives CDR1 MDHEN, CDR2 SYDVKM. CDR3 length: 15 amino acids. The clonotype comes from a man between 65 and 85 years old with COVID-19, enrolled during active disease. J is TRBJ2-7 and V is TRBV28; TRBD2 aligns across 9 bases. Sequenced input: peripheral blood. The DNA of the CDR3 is TGTGCCAGCAGCCGCGGGGGGGGCGGACACTACGAGCAGTACTTC. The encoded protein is CASSRGGGGHYEQYF.